Listed here are 4 T cell receptor beta chains from one sample, sequenced in a study of T cells in Graves' hyperthyroidism and ophthalmopathy (dated by TCRdb to the late 2010s). The method was multiplex PCR. Sequencing took place on an Illumina HiSeq 2000. The TCR beta CDR3 regions were amplified from RNA transcripts. For the first round of RT-PCR on the TCR CDR3, the HTBI primer set was used together with the Qiagen OneStep RT-PCR kit. The raw public data were reprocessed by TCRdb itself: fastp quality trimming at Q25, MiXCR clonotype calling, in-frame beta chains only. Here each entry gathers all rows of one CDR3 protein and keeps the most common genes and DNA. In all, the sample holds around 99,000 distinct CDR3 sequences, and 16% of those were seen once. 42% of the sample rests with the top ten. The sample consisted of blood. Source of these receptors: a woman aged 45 to 65 with Graves' hyperthyroidism.

This clonotype was seen repeatedly, ten times or more. V is TRBV6-6 and J is TRBJ2-3; possibly TRBD1 for D (6 bases). The length of the CDR3 is 15 residues. The ends were cut back, 2 bases at V and 1 base at J, with 10 bases in the middle. Germline V CDR1 and CDR2: MNHNY, SVGAGI (reference sequence). CDR3 bases: TGTGCCAGCAGTTACCAGGGGTCACGCACAGATACGCAGTATTTT. It specifies CASSYQGSRTDTQYF.

This clonotype was detected many times. The chain uses TRBV28 and TRBJ2-1, with a possible D match to TRBD2 (6 bases). CDR3 size: 15 residues. Germline V CDR1 and CDR2: MDHEN, SYDVKM. The V end was cut by 6 bases, the J end by 4 bases, with 16 bases between. The CDR3 spells CASSYAGGAYNEQFF. The CDR3 DNA reads TGTGCCAGCAGCTATGCCGGAGGGGCTTACAATGAGCAGTTCTTC.

At least ten counts were recorded for this clonotype. The V and J genes are TRBV12-3 or TRBV12-4 and TRBJ1-1, with D maybe TRBD1 (6 bases). CDR3 length: 15 amino acids. With 8 bases removed from V and 6 bases from J, the gap between germline ends came to 22 bases. The CDR3 sequence is CASAKSGGGFAEAFF. Here the CDR3 DNA reads TGTGCCAGCGCGAAATCGGGGGGGGGCTTCGCTGAAGCTTTCTTT.

This clonotype was seen repeatedly, ten times or more. The chain is built from TRBV28 and TRBJ1-1, with a weak D call TRBD1 (6 bases). Deletions cut 3 bases from V and 1 base from J, with 9 bases between. Germline lookup yields CDR1 MDHEN and CDR2 SYDVKM. CDR3 size: 14 residues. The CDR3: CASSLADRNTEAFF. The DNA for the CDR3 is TGTGCCAGCAGTTTGGCGGACAGGAACACTGAAGCTTTCTTT.